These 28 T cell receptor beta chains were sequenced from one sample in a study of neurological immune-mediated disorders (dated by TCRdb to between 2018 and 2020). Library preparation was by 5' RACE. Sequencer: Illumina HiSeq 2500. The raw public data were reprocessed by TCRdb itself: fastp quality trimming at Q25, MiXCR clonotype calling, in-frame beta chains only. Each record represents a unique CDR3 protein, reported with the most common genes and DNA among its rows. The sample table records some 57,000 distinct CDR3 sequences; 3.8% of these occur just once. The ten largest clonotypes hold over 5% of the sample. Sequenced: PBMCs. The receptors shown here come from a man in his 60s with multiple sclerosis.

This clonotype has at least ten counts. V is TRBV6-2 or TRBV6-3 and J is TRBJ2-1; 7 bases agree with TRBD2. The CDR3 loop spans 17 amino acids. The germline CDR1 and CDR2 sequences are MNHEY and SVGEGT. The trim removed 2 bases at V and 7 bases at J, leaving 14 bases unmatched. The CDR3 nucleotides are TGTGCCAGCAGTTACCGTACCGGGACTATCAGAAGGAATGAGCAGTTCTTC. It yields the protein CASSYRTGTIRRNEQFF.

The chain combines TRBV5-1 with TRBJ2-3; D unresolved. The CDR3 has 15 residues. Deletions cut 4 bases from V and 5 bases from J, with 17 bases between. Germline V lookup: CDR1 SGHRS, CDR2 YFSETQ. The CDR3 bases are TGCGCCAGCAGCCGGGCCCCTGGGCACATAGATACGCAGTATTTT. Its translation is CASSRAPGHIDTQYF.

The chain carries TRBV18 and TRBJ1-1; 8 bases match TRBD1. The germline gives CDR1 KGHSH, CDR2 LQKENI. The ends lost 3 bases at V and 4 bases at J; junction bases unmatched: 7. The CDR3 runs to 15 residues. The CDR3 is CASSPTPTGGTEAFF. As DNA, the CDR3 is TGTGCCAGCTCACCGACCCCTACAGGGGGCACTGAAGCTTTCTTT.

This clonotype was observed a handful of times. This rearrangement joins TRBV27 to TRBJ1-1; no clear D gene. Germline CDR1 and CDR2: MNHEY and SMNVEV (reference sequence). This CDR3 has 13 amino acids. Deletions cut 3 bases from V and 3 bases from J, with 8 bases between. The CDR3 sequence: CASSFNVYTEAFF. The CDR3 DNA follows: TGTGCCAGCAGTTTTAACGTGTACACTGAAGCTTTCTTT.

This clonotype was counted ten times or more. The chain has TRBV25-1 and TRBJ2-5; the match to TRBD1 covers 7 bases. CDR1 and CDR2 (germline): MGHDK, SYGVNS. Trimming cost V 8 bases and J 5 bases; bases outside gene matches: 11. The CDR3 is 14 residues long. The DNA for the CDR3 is TGTGCCAGCTCCTCCAACAGGGGTGGGGAGACCCAGTACTTC. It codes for CASSSNRGGETQYF.

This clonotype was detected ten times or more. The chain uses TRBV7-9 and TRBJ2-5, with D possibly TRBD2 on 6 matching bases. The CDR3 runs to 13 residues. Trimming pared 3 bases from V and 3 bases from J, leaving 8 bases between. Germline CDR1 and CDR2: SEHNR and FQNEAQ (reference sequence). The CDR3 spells CASSLDYEETQYF. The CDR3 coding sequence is TGTGCCAGCAGCTTGGACTATGAAGAGACCCAGTACTTC.

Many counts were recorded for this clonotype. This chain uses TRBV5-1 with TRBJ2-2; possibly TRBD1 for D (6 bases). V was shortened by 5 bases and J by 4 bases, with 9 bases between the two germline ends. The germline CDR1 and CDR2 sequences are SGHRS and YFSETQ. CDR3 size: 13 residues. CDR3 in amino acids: CASRDSFTGELFF. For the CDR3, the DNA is TGCGCCAGCAGGGACAGCTTCACCGGGGAGCTGTTTTTT.

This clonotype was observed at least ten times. The chain's CDR3 is CASRTPHLNTEAFF. The CDR3 bases are TGTGCCAGCAGGACCCCCCACTTGAACACTGAAGCTTTCTTT. V and J are TRBV6-5 and TRBJ1-1; D remains unclear. The germline gives CDR1 MNHEY, CDR2 SVGAGI. V was shortened by 6 bases and J by 0 bases, with 11 bases between the two germline ends. The CDR3 covers 14 residues.

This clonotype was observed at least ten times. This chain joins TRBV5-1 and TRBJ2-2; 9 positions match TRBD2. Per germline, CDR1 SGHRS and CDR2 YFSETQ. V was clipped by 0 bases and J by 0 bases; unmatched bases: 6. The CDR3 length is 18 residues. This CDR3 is CASSLDGGGASNTGELFF. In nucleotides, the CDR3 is TGCGCCAGCAGCTTGGATGGCGGGGGGGCTTCGAACACCGGGGAGCTGTTTTTT.

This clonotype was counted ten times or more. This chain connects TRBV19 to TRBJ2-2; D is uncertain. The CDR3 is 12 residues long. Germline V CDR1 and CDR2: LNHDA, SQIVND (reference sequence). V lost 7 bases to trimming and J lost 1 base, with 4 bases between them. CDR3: CASNLNTGELFF. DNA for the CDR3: TGTGCCAGTAACTTGAACACCGGGGAGCTGTTTTTT.

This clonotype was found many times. CDR3 protein: CASSLYMGNEQFF. The CDR3 nucleotides read TGCGCCAGCAGCTTGTACATGGGCAATGAGCAGTTCTTC. V usage is TRBV5-1 and J usage is TRBJ2-1; D is unclear. Germline values: CDR1 SGHRS, CDR2 YFSETQ. The CDR3 consists of 13 residues. Trimming removed 1 base at V and 6 bases at J, with 8 bases between.

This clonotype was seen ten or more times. CDR3 sequence: CASSRLGGSDEQFF. For the CDR3, the DNA is TGTGCCAGCAGCCGTTTAGGGGGTAGCGATGAGCAGTTCTTC. The rearrangement joins TRBV14 to TRBJ2-1; TRBD1 might be the D (6 bases). The ends were cut back, 4 bases at V and 8 bases at J, with 15 bases in the middle. Germline V gene data show CDR1 as SGHDN and CDR2 as FVKESK. The CDR3 totals 14 residues. The full variable domain, in which reference TRBV14 and TRBJ2-1 provide the parts outside the CDR3, is EAGVTQFPSHSVIEKGQTVTLRCDPISGHDNLYWYRRVMGKEIKFLLHFVKESKQDESGMPNNRFLAERTGGTYSTLKVQPAELEDSGVYFCASSRLGGSDEQFFGPGTRLTVL.

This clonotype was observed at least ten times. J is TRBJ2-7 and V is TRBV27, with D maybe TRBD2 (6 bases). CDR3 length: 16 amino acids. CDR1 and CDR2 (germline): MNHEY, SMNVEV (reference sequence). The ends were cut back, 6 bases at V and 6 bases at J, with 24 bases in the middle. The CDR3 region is CASRTSLDGGWGEQYF. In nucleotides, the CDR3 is TGTGCCAGCAGGACCTCGCTCGACGGGGGTTGGGGCGAGCAGTACTTC.

CDR3 sequence: CATIPGGFSSSNQPQHF. In DNA form, the CDR3 reads TGTGCCACGATTCCTGGCGGGTTTAGTTCGAGCAATCAGCCCCAGCATTTT. This chain connects TRBV28 to TRBJ1-5, with D unresolved. The germline V gene has CDR1 MDHEN and CDR2 SYDVKM. The CDR3 loop spans 17 amino acids. The germline V and J ends were trimmed by 10 bases and 1 base, with 23 bases remaining between them.

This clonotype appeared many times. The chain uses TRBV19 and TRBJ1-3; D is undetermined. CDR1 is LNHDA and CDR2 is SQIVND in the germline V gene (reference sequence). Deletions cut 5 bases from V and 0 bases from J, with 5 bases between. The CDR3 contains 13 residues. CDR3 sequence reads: CASSWLSGNTIYF. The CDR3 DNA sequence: TGTGCCAGTAGTTGGCTCTCTGGAAACACCATATATTTT.

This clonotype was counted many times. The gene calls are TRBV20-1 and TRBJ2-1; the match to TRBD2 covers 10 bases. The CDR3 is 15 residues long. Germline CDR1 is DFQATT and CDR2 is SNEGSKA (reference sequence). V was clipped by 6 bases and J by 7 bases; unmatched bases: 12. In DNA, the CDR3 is TGCAGTGCCCCCGTCAGGAGCGGGGGGGGAAATGAGCAGTTCTTC. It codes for CSAPVRSGGGNEQFF.

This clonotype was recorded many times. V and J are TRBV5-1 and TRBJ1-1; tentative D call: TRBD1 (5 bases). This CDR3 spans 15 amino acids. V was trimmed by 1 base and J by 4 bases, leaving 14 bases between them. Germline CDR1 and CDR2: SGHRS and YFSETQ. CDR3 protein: CASSLRRGSSTEAFF. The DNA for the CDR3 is TGCGCCAGCAGCTTGAGGAGGGGTTCGTCCACTGAAGCTTTCTTT.

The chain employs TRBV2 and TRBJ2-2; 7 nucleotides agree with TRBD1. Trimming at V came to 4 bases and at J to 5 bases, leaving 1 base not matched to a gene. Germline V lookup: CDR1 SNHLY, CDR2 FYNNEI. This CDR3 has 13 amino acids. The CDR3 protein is CASSVQGTGELFF. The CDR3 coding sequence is TGTGCCAGCAGTGTACAGGGGACCGGGGAGCTGTTTTTT.

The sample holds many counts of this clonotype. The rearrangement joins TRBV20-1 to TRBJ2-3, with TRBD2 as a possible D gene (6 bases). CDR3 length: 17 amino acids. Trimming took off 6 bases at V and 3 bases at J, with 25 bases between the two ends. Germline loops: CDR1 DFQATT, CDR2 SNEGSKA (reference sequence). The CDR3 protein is CSAQDYLGSGRTDTQYF. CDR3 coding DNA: TGCAGTGCCCAGGACTACCTGGGTTCCGGTAGGACAGATACGCAGTATTTT.

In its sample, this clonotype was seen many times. The CDR3 here is CASSHYYEQYF. CDR3 DNA: TGTGCCAGCAGCCACTACTACGAGCAGTACTTC. The rearrangement joins TRBV7-9 to TRBJ2-7; D ambiguous. The CDR3 contains 11 residues. Per germline, CDR1 SEHNR and CDR2 FQNEAQ (reference sequence). Trimming left V 5 bases short and J 3 bases short, with 5 bases between.

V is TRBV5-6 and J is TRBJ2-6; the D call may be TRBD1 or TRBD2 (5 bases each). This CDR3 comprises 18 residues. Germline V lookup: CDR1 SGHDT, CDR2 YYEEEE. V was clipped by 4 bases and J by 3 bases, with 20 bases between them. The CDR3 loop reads CASSILGRGFGGANVLTF. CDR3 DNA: TGTGCCAGCAGCATCCTAGGACGGGGCTTTGGTGGGGCCAACGTCCTGACTTTC.

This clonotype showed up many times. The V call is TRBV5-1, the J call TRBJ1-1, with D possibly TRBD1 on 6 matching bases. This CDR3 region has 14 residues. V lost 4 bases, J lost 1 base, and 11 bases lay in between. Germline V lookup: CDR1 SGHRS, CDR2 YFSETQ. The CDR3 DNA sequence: TGCGCCAGCAGCCTGGGACATCAGAACACTGAAGCTTTCTTT. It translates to CASSLGHQNTEAFF.

DNA for the CDR3: TGTGCCAGCAGTTTAGTTTTGAGCGGGCCCTACGAGCAGTACTTC. Residues: CASSLVLSGPYEQYF. The chain joins TRBV12-3 or TRBV12-4 to TRBJ2-7; a weak D match, TRBD2 (6 bases). Trimming took 1 base from V and 2 from J, leaving 12 bases between them. The CDR3 has 15 residues.

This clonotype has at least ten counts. CDR3 in amino acids: CASSQRRSNGYTF. The CDR3 DNA sequence: TGTGCCAGCAGCCAACGCAGATCTAATGGCTACACCTTC. This chain joins TRBV3-1 and TRBJ1-2; D is unclear. V lost 2 bases to trimming and J lost 6 bases, with 10 bases between them. Germline CDR1 reads LGHDT; CDR2 reads YNNKEL (reference sequence). The CDR3 has 13 amino acids.

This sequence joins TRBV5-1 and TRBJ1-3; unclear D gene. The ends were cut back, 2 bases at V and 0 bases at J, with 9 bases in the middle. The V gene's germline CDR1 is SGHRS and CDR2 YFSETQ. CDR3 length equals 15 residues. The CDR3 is CASSFDGGSGNTIYF. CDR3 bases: TGCGCCAGCAGCTTCGACGGCGGCTCTGGAAACACCATATATTTT. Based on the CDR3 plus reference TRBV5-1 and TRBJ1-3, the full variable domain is KAGVTQTPRYLIKTRGQQVTLSCSPISGHRSVSWYQQTPGQGLQFLFEYFSETQRNKGNFPGRFSGRQFSNSRSEMNVSTLELGDSALYLCASSFDGGSGNTIYFGEGSWLTVV.

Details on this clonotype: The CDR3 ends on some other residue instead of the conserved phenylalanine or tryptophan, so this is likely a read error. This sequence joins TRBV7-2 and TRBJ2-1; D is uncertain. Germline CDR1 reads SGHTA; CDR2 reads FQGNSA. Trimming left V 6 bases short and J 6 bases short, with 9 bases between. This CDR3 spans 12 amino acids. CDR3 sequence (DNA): TGTGCCAGCAGTCGACCGTTCAATGAGCAGTTCATC. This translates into CASSRPFNEQFI.

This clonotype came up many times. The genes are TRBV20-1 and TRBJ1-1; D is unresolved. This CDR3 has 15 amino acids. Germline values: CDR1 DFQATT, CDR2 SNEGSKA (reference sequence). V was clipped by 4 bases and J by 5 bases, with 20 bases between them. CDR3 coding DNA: TGCAGTGCTAAACCCTCGTACCCTAGGAGGACTGAAGCTTTCTTT. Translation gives CSAKPSYPRRTEAFF.

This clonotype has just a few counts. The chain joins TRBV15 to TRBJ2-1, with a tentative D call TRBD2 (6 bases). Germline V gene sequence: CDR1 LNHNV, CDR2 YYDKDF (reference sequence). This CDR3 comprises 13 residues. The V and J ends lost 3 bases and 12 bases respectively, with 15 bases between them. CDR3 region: CATSRTPGSLQFF. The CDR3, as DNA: TGTGCCACCAGCAGGACCCCCGGGAGCCTGCAGTTCTTC.